These 5 T cell receptor beta chains were sequenced from one sample in a study of CD8 T cells in Susac syndrome (dated by TCRdb to about 2019). Library preparation employed the immunoSEQ multiplex PCR assay. RNA was extracted with the RNeasy kit and roughly 0.45 to 1 ug was reverse transcribed using random hexamers. The public reads were reanalyzed by TCRdb: fastp trimming at Q25, MiXCR alignment, in-frame beta chains only. CDR3 protein duplicates are merged, each entry listing the most common genes and DNA. Present in this sample are 170,000 or so distinct CDR3 sequences, 93% of which were seen just once. Roughly 0.098% of the sample goes to the ten largest clones. The source material was CD4+ T cells from PBMCs. These receptors came from a human donor with multiple sclerosis.

The genes are TRBV20-1 and TRBJ2-3, with 13 bases lining up with TRBD2. Trimming took 4 bases from V and 4 from J; bases not matched to a gene: 11. Per germline, CDR1 DFQATT and CDR2 SNEGSKA (reference sequence). The CDR3 covers 17 residues. The CDR3, as DNA: TGCAGTGCTATAACCTACGCTGGACTAGCGGGAGCAGATACGCAGTATTTT. Translating it yields CSAITYAGLAGADTQYF.

The CDR3 is CATSPRDRGRTDTQYF. Written as DNA, the CDR3 is TGTGCCACCAGTCCCCGGGACAGGGGCCGCACAGATACGCAGTATTTT. J is TRBJ2-3 and V is TRBV24-1; TRBD1 matches 10 bases. V dropped 6 bases and J dropped 1; count of bases not matched to a gene: 6. The CDR3 sequence is 16 residues long. The germline V gene encodes CDR1 KGHDR and CDR2 SFDVKD.

The rearrangement links TRBV4-3 to TRBJ1-1, with TRBD1 as a possible D gene (5 bases). Deletions cut 1 base from V and 7 bases from J, with 16 bases between. This CDR3 spans 15 amino acids. The germline gives CDR1 LGHNA, CDR2 YSLEER. The CDR3 DNA follows: TGCGCCAGCAGCCAAGCCTTGCGGGGGATCGGTGAAGCTTTCTTT. Its translation: CASSQALRGIGEAFF.

This sequence joins TRBV20-1 and TRBJ1-4, with D hard to call. The germline V gene encodes CDR1 DFQATT and CDR2 SNEGSKA (reference sequence). Trimming removed 5 bases from V and 6 bases from J, with 16 bases in between. The CDR3 runs to 14 residues. CDR3 region: CSAPFPRVDEKLFF. The CDR3 region has the DNA TGCAGTGCTCCTTTCCCTAGGGTGGATGAAAAACTGTTTTTT.

V and J are TRBV30 and TRBJ2-3; D ambiguous. This CDR3 has 14 residues. CDR1 GTSNPN and CDR2 SVGIG come from the germline V gene (reference sequence). Trimming removed 2 bases at V and 1 base at J, with 10 bases between. Here the CDR3 reads CAWSPLVGTDTQYF. The CDR3 DNA is TGTGCCTGGAGTCCCCTGGTGGGCACAGATACGCAGTATTTT. The entire variable domain, with the rest obtained from reference TRBV30 and TRBJ2-3, is as follows: SQTIHQWPATLVQPVGSPLSLECTVEGTSNPNLYWYRQAAGRGLQLLFYSVGIGQISSEVPQNLSASRPQDRQFILSSKKLLLSDSGFYLCAWSPLVGTDTQYFGPGTRLTVL.